This passage covers 15 T cell receptor beta chains from one sample sequenced in a study of T cells after yellow fever vaccination. TCRdb redid the calling of the 5' RACE reads with MiXCR, one entry per CDR3 protein. The table includes 200,000 to 300,000 distinct CDR3 sequences, less than 9% detected once. The source was CD4+ T cells sorted from PBMCs, collected 15 days after the yellow fever booster vaccination. These receptors all come from a man aged 25-45 years who received the YFV17D yellow fever vaccine.

This clonotype was detected only a few times. CDR3 DNA sequence: TGCAGCGTTGTAGTCTCTAGCGGGGTTGGGTTCTTC. As protein: CSVVVSSGVGFF. The chain couples TRBV29-1 to TRBJ2-1; TRBD2 matches 9 bases. V dropped 4 bases and J dropped 15; count of bases not matched to a gene: 10. The CDR3 contains 12 residues. Germline lookup yields CDR1 SQVTM and CDR2 ANQGSEA.

This clonotype was seen a handful of times. V is TRBV10-3 and J is TRBJ1-1; D not certain. V was pared by 11 bases and J by 7 bases, with 14 bases between. Germline values: CDR1 ENHRY, CDR2 SYGVKD. There are 11 residues in the CDR3. CDR3 sequence reads: CAARTAIEAFF. The CDR3 bases are TGTGCCGCCAGGACGGCCATTGAAGCTTTCTTT.

This clonotype was counted between two and nine times. The chain joins TRBV10-3 to TRBJ2-1, with TRBD2 matching over 9 bases. Per the germline V gene, CDR1 is ENHRY and CDR2 is SYGVKD. The CDR3 has 18 amino acids. With 11 bases clipped from V and 3 bases from J, the junction kept 20 bases outside the gene matches. CDR3 residues: CAAKKLVGLAGNYNEQFF. The CDR3 DNA reads TGTGCCGCGAAGAAGTTGGTGGGACTAGCAGGTAACTACAATGAGCAGTTCTTC.

This clonotype was seen many times. This chain connects TRBV20-1 to TRBJ2-1; no clear D gene. V was shortened by 7 bases and J by 8 bases, with 12 bases between the two germline ends. The CDR3 has 11 residues. Looked up from germline, CDR1 is DFQATT and CDR2 is SNEGSKA (reference sequence). Written as DNA, the CDR3 is TGCAGTGTGAAGTTCGGGTATGAGCAGTTCTTC. Translation gives CSVKFGYEQFF.

The chain carries TRBV29-1 and TRBJ1-2; the D is unclear. The CDR3 spans 11 residues. Germline CDR1 reads SQVTM; CDR2 reads ANQGSEA. With 7 bases removed from V and 6 bases from J, the gap between germline ends came to 12 bases. CDR3 loop: CSARDGDGYTF. The CDR3 DNA reads TGCAGCGCGAGGGATGGTGATGGCTACACCTTC.

The table lists this clonotype with many counts. V usage is TRBV29-1 and J usage is TRBJ2-1; TRBD2 matches at 10 bases. Germline CDR1 is SQVTM and CDR2 is ANQGSEA. This CDR3 is built from 14 residues. J was trimmed by 9 bases and V by 3 bases; bases with no gene match: 8. DNA of the CDR3: TGCAGCGTTGATACTAGCGGGAATGTTATTGAGCAGTTCTTC. As protein: CSVDTSGNVIEQFF.

This clonotype was observed a few times. The chain is built from TRBV15 and TRBJ1-1; 9 bases fit TRBD1. This CDR3 comprises 13 residues. Germline CDR1 is LNHNV and CDR2 is YYDKDF (reference sequence). Trimming at V came to 3 bases and at J to 11 bases, leaving 7 bases not matched to a gene. CDR3 loop: CATSRGTGIVAFF. The CDR3, as DNA: TGTGCCACCAGCAGGGGGACAGGGATCGTGGCTTTCTTT.

This chain links TRBV14 with TRBJ2-3, with no clear D. This CDR3 region has 16 residues. Between the trimmed V and J ends, which lost 0 bases and 2 bases, there was a span of 12 bases. Germline CDR1 reads SGHDN; CDR2 reads FVKESK. CDR3 loop: CASSQDSLGFTDTQYF. The CDR3 nucleotides read TGTGCCAGCAGCCAAGATAGTTTGGGGTTCACAGATACGCAGTATTTT. Complete variable domain (other parts from reference TRBV14 and TRBJ2-3): EAGVTQFPSHSVIEKGQTVTLRCDPISGHDNLYWYRRVMGKEIKFLLHFVKESKQDESGMPNNRFLAERTGGTYSTLKVQPAELEDSGVYFCASSQDSLGFTDTQYFGPGTRLTVL.

Comment on this clonotype: A much bigger clone sits one base away, suggesting this may be a read error. This chain connects TRBV20-1 to TRBJ1-5; a weak D match, TRBD1 (6 bases). With 5 bases removed from V and 3 bases from J, the gap between germline ends came to 11 bases. This CDR3 has 13 amino acids. Germline V gene lookup returns CDR1 DFQATT and CDR2 SNEGSKA (reference sequence). Written as DNA, the CDR3 is TGCAGTGCTCCTGGACAGTTCAATCAGCCCCAGCATTTT. Its protein is CSAPGQFNQPQHF.

Many counts were recorded for this clonotype. The rearrangement links TRBV6-1 to TRBJ2-1; 10 bases agree with TRBD2. Looked up from germline, CDR1 is MNHNS and CDR2 is SASEGT. Trimming at V came to 10 bases and at J to 10 bases, leaving 10 bases not matched to a gene. This CDR3 is 13 amino acids long. The CDR3 protein is CATRTSGGGEQFF. The CDR3 DNA sequence: TGTGCCACTCGGACTAGCGGAGGGGGGGAGCAGTTCTTC.

This clonotype has a handful of counts. The rearrangement links TRBV7-9 to TRBJ1-1; 8 bases fit TRBD1. The CDR3 is made up of 14 amino acids. Per germline, CDR1 SEHNR and CDR2 FQNEAQ (reference sequence). Germline trimming cut 3 bases from V and 1 base from J; bases unmatched to any gene: 1. The CDR3, as DNA: TGTGCCAGCAGCTTCGGACAGGGGAACACTGAAGCTTTCTTT. Translation gives CASSFGQGNTEAFF. Based on the CDR3 plus reference TRBV7-9 and TRBJ1-1, the full variable domain is DTGVSQNPRHKITKRGQNVTFRCDPISEHNRLYWYRQTLGQGPEFLTYFQNEAQLEKSRLLSDRFSAERPKGSFSTLEIQRTEQGDSAMYLCASSFGQGNTEAFFGQGTRLTVV.

The genes are TRBV7-2 and TRBJ2-3; D is ambiguous. This CDR3 contains 14 residues. V lost 0 bases, J lost 7 bases, and 11 bases lay in between. CDR1 is SGHTA and CDR2 is FQGNSA in the germline V gene. CDR3 nucleotide sequence: TGTGCCAGCAGCTTAGCGCAATCGGACCATACGCAGTATTTT. Translation gives CASSLAQSDHTQYF.

In its sample, this clonotype was seen a few times. The rearrangement links TRBV7-2 to TRBJ2-1, with 10 bases lining up with TRBD2. Germline V gene sequence: CDR1 SGHTA, CDR2 FQGNSA. CDR3 length: 17 amino acids. The J segment lost 9 bases and the V segment lost 4 bases, leaving 15 bases of the junction unmatched. In DNA form, the CDR3 reads TGTGCCAGCAGCTCCGGACTAGCGGACCTAATCAGGCGTGAGCAGTTCTTC. The encoded protein is CASSSGLADLIRREQFF.

This clonotype came up many times. V usage is TRBV7-2 and J usage is TRBJ2-1; the match to TRBD2 covers 11 bases. With 6 bases clipped from V and 6 bases from J, the junction kept 7 bases outside the gene matches. The germline V gene has CDR1 SGHTA and CDR2 FQGNSA. This CDR3 contains 15 residues. This chain's CDR3 is CASSLGLAAPNEQFF. The CDR3 DNA reads TGTGCCAGCAGTCTGGGACTAGCGGCGCCCAATGAGCAGTTCTTC.

The chain couples TRBV6-1 to TRBJ2-3; 7 nucleotides align to TRBD1. The CDR3 extends over 14 amino acids. The ends lost 4 bases at V and 5 bases at J; junction bases unmatched: 6. Germline CDR1 reads MNHNS; CDR2 reads SASEGT. The chain's CDR3 is CASSGTGVRDTQYF. CDR3 in DNA: TGTGCCAGCAGTGGTACAGGGGTGAGAGATACGCAGTATTTT.